The source of this T cell receptor (beta chain) is a study of cytomegalovirus exposure and HLA in healthy donors. For the study at large: Earlier work reported approximately 110 million unique TCR beta sequences from about 170 million T cells.

CDR3 length: 14 amino acids. Germline CDR1 is SGDLS and CDR2 is YYNGEE. The V and J ends lost 3 bases and 0 bases respectively, with 9 bases between them. This clone was seen more than once but under ten times. PCR employed 60 Vbeta and 13 Jbeta primers. Libraries were prepared by immunoSEQ multiplex PCR; TCRdb keeps only in-frame clonotypes and omits some of them. In the table there are roughly 140,000 clones, roughly 79% of which are singletons. The sequenced sample consisted of PBMCs. The gene calls are TRBV9 and TRBJ1-2; D unresolved. This sequence originates from a woman aged 60-75 years in good health and CMV-seropositive. CDR3 in amino acids: CASSALGANYGYTF. CDR3 in DNA: TGTGCCAGCAGCGCCCTGGGAGCTAACTATGGCTACACCTTC.